Below, one TCR beta chain is given with its context. The sample originates from a study of blood T cell repertoires in COVID-19. The wider study: Samples came from the United States, Italy and Spain, spanning acute and convalescent COVID-19.

Using immunoSEQ multiplex PCR, the repertoire was profiled, and TCRdb retains in-frame clones only, with some absent. This table holds around 27,000 clones, 70% to 90% found once. The CDR3 consists of 14 residues. Germline trimming cut 4 bases from V and 5 bases from J; bases unmatched to any gene: 4. Sequencing was carried out using peripheral blood. J is TRBJ1-3 and V is TRBV23-1; 8 bases align to TRBD1. TRBV23-1 is an ORF, with its function uncertain. The sequence derives from a human donor in a cohort sampled during active COVID-19. In DNA form, the CDR3 reads TGCGCCAGCAGTCCTAGGACAGGGAGAAACACCATATATTTT. Translating it yields CASSPRTGRNTIYF.